A selection of T cell receptor beta chains follows, all from one sample in a study of T cells in pancreatic ductal adenocarcinoma. Repertoires were generated with immunoSEQ multiplex PCR, while TCRdb's copy carries only in-frame clones and drops some. This repertoire shows over 85,000 clones, over 90% found once; its top ten account for roughly 3.1%. The specimen sequenced was PBMCs. The receptor source for this set is a human donor with pancreatic ductal adenocarcinoma. Both conserved end residues are trimmed from each CDR3.

V: TRBV19; J: TRBJ1-5; CDR3: ASRGQGDQPQH
V: TRBV28; J: TRBJ2-6; CDR3: ASSFLAGGANVLT
V: TRBV18; J: TRBJ2-2; CDR3: ASSPSLSGELF
V: TRBV11-2; J: TRBJ2-7; CDR3: ASSDRGTSYEQY
V: TRBV19; J: TRBJ2-2; CDR3: ASSPRTGTHTGELF
V: TRBV4-1; J: TRBJ1-2; CDR3: ASSQWGDSGGYT
V: TRBV5-5; J: TRBJ2-1; CDR3: ASSLDRPSYNEQF
V: TRBV10-3; J: TRBJ1-5; CDR3: AISESRDSTIANQPQH
V: TRBV7-2; J: TRBJ2-7; CDR3: ASRGEGSYEQY
V: TRBV19; J: TRBJ2-4; CDR3: ASGRGREAKNIQY
V: TRBV5-4; J: TRBJ2-7; CDR3: ASSLNRGPYEQY
V: TRBV9; J: TRBJ1-2; CDR3: ASSVGPAGWGYT
V: TRBV7-9; J: TRBJ2-5; CDR3: ASSWSGSQETQY
V: TRBV9; J: TRBJ2-1; CDR3: ASSHGTGGKNEQF
V: TRBV6-6; J: TRBJ2-3; CDR3: ASRYRTSGSTDTQY
V: TRBV7-2; J: TRBJ2-3; CDR3: ASSLRQGADTQY
V: TRBV6-5; J: TRBJ2-2; CDR3: ASSYRGNGELF
V: TRBV4-3; J: TRBJ2-5; CDR3: ASSQDMRTSGQETQY
V: TRBV5-4; J: TRBJ2-5; CDR3: ASSQTSSQETQY
V: TRBV18; J: TRBJ2-2; CDR3: ASSPGQTNTGELF
V: TRBV6-5; J: TRBJ2-2; CDR3: ASSSSGRGYTGELF
V: TRBV4-2; J: TRBJ1-2; CDR3: AGSQQNYGYT
V: TRBV14; J: TRBJ2-3; CDR3: ASSLRQGPTDTQY
V: TRBV6-6; J: TRBJ1-3; CDR3: ASLSGVGNTIY
V: TRBV27; J: TRBJ2-2; CDR3: ATPGGARTGELF
V: TRBV9; J: TRBJ1-1; CDR3: ASSVVPSDTEAF
V: TRBV6-5; J: TRBJ2-2; CDR3: ASSYAGGAMTGELF
V: TRBV19; J: TRBJ2-7; CDR3: ASSIETGRSLY
V: TRBV13; J: TRBJ1-2; CDR3: ASSLTYGYT
V: TRBV7-2; J: TRBJ2-7; CDR3: ASSLSHSSGRLYEQY
V: TRBV7-9; J: TRBJ2-7; CDR3: ASSTGASYEQY
V: TRBV30; J: TRBJ1-3; CDR3: ALGEGLSSGNTIY
V: TRBV19; J: TRBJ2-1; CDR3: ASTVHHGSYNEQF
V: TRBV6-1; J: TRBJ2-5; CDR3: ASSGGLAVETQY
V: TRBV7-3; J: TRBJ2-3; CDR3: ASSPGLASTDTQY
V: TRBV13; J: TRBJ1-2; CDR3: ASSLRDRGSGGGYT
V: TRBV28; J: TRBJ2-5; CDR3: ASSSTSGRQETQY
V: TRBV7-2; J: TRBJ2-7; CDR3: ASSLVSGSVIEQY
V: TRBV18; J: TRBJ2-3; CDR3: ASSPGLARTDTQY
V: TRBV2; J: TRBJ1-4; CDR3: ASRLGGEKLF
V: TRBV4-1; J: TRBJ1-2; CDR3: ASSRQGQGEYGYT
V: TRBV7-2; J: TRBJ2-5; CDR3: ASSLAQAKETQY
V: TRBV5-1; J: TRBJ2-1; CDR3: ASSPITFSYNEQF
V: TRBV29-1; J: TRBJ2-1; CDR3: SVLVSGGLGSYNEQF
V: TRBV5-1; J: TRBJ2-2; CDR3: ASSLGTGGAGELF
V: TRBV10-3; J: TRBJ2-7; CDR3: AISASTSGTYEQY
V: TRBV4-2; J: TRBJ1-4; CDR3: ASRTGTGAGNEKLF
V: TRBV5-1; J: TRBJ2-1; CDR3: ASSFGQGGGEQF
V: TRBV7-6; J: TRBJ2-5; CDR3: ASSLALSRQETQY
V: TRBV10-3; J: TRBJ2-3; CDR3: ATRGQVSTDTQY
V: TRBV19; J: TRBJ2-6; CDR3: ASSTPLTFSGANVLT
V: TRBV18; J: TRBJ2-2; CDR3: ASSGGSPGELF
V: TRBV28; J: TRBJ1-5; CDR3: ASRWFRKANQPQH
V: TRBV27; J: TRBJ2-3; CDR3: ASSATSGVSTDTQY
V: TRBV7-6; J: TRBJ2-3; CDR3: ASSYGEDTQY